This passage covers 32 T cell receptor beta chains from one sample sequenced in a study of Ad26.COV2.S vaccination and SARS-CoV-2 variants listed by TCRdb under 2021. The protocol used for the library was the immunoSEQ multiplex PCR assay. TCRdb's version of the immuneACCESS table is confined to in-frame rearrangements and falls short of the full clone set. An unresolved V gene accounts for under half of the shortfall where checked; the remainder is of unknown origin. This sample is represented by 350,000 to 450,000 clones; about 88% of them were singletons. 3% to 4% of the sample lies in the top ten. The treatment or condition label for this specimen denotes: around 19 received Ad26.COV2.S at low or high dose, single or two shots; several received placebo; per-sample allocation not given. For vaccine and placebo recipients, repertoires were sequenced using samples collected on day 63 after the first injection.

Sequenced here: peripheral blood, sampled in a trial of Ad26.COV2.S vaccine versus placebo. The origin of the receptors is a person between 18 and 65 years old who received the Ad26.COV2.S COVID-19 vaccine or a placebo.

This sequence joins TRBV28 and TRBJ1-2; TRBD1 is a possible D gene (5 bases). Trimming pared 3 bases from V and 1 base from J, leaving 15 bases between. The length of the CDR3 is 16 residues. CDR1 and CDR2 from the germline V gene are MDHEN and SYDVKM. The CDR3 nucleotides read TGTGCCAGCAGTTTGGGGGAGCGTAGTTATAACTATGGCTACACCTTC. Amino acids: CASSLGERSYNYGYTF.

This clone occurred a few times. The gene calls are TRBV4-1 and TRBJ2-1; D is uncertain. This CDR3 has 16 residues. Germline lookup yields CDR1 MGHRA and CDR2 YSYEKL. Trimming cost V 4 bases and J 5 bases, with 18 bases left between them. CDR3 protein: CASSLQGVLPNNEQFF. The CDR3 bases are TGCGCCAGCAGCCTTCAAGGAGTACTTCCCAACAATGAGCAGTTCTTC.

V is TRBV21-1 and J is TRBJ2-7. TRBV21-1 corresponds to a pseudogene. The CDR3 has 16 amino acids. This CDR3 reads CASSNVTGGSGYEQYF. For the CDR3, the DNA is TGTGCCAGCAGCAACGTAACAGGTGGGTCGGGGTACGAGCAGTACTTC.

The chain couples TRBV6-1 to TRBJ2-2, with no clear D. Trimming left V 3 bases short and J 1 base short, with 18 bases between. Germline V gives CDR1 MNHNS, CDR2 SASEGT. There are 18 residues in the CDR3. The CDR3 DNA sequence: TGTGCCAGCAGTGACGATTCCGGGTTTAGAGAGAACACCGGGGAGCTGTTTTTT. Its protein is CASSDDSGFRENTGELFF.

This clone was recorded once. This CDR3 reads CASSPRRGANYGYTF. CDR3 in DNA: TGTGCCAGCAGCCCACGGAGGGGGGCGAACTATGGCTACACCTTC. This chain connects TRBV14 to TRBJ1-2; a weak D match, TRBD1 (6 bases). The CDR3 is 15 amino acids. V was cut by 4 bases and J by 2 bases, with 14 bases left in between. The germline V gene has CDR1 SGHDN and CDR2 FVKESK. Filled out from reference TRBV14 and TRBJ1-2, the complete variable domain reads EAGVTQFPSHSVIEKGQTVTLRCDPISGHDNLYWYRRVMGKEIKFLLHFVKESKQDESGMPNNRFLAERTGGTYSTLKVQPAELEDSGVYFCASSPRRGANYGYTFGSGTRLTVV.

This chain links TRBV2 with TRBJ2-5; no firm D call. The germline V gene encodes CDR1 SNHLY and CDR2 FYNNEI. The CDR3 length is 12 residues. V was cut by 6 bases and J by 4 bases, with 9 bases left in between. CDR3 sequence: CASRDIRETQYF. CDR3 nucleotides: TGTGCCAGCAGAGACATTCGAGAGACCCAGTACTTC.

On this clone: This specimen includes other DNA sequences encoding the same CDR3. J is TRBJ2-2 and V is TRBV25-1; unclear D gene. The V gene lost 2 bases and the J gene lost 1 base, with 2 bases spanning the gap. This CDR3 contains 13 residues. Germline V gives CDR1 MGHDK, CDR2 SYGVNS. DNA of the CDR3: TGTGCCAGCAGTGAAGGGAACACCGGGGAGCTGTTTTTT. Its protein is CASSEGNTGELFF. The full variable domain, with the rest looked up from reference TRBV25-1 and TRBJ2-2, is EADIYQTPRYLVIGTGKKITLECSQTMGHDKMYWYQQDPGMELHLIHYSYGVNSTEKGDLSSESTVSRIRTEHFPLTLESARPSHTSQYLCASSEGNTGELFFGEGSRLTVL.

About this clone itself: The same CDR3 can be traced to other DNA sequences in this sample. The chain links TRBV5-1 to TRBJ2-2, with D possibly TRBD1 on 5 matching bases. Germline V gene lookup returns CDR1 SGHRS and CDR2 YFSETQ. V was cut by 0 bases and J by 5 bases, with 5 bases left in between. CDR3 length: 13 amino acids. Here the CDR3 DNA reads TGCGCCAGCAGCTTGGCAGGGACCGGGGAGCTGTTTTTT. It specifies CASSLAGTGELFF. Looking up the rest from reference TRBV5-1 and TRBJ2-2 gives the full variable domain: KAGVTQTPRYLIKTRGQQVTLSCSPISGHRSVSWYQQTPGQGLQFLFEYFSETQRNKGNFPGRFSGRQFSNSRSEMNVSTLELGDSALYLCASSLAGTGELFFGEGSRLTVL.

DNA for the CDR3: TGCGCCAGCAGCCAAGAGTTACTATCTGGAAACACCATATATTTT. Its protein product is CASSQELLSGNTIYF. The J gene is TRBJ1-3, the V gene TRBV4-1, with unresolved D. Trimming removed 0 bases from V and 1 base from J, with 7 bases in between. Germline values: CDR1 MGHRA, CDR2 YSYEKL. The CDR3 is 15 amino acids.

The chain employs TRBV30 and TRBJ2-3, with D tentatively TRBD1 or TRBD2 (5 bases each). Trimming pared 0 bases from V and 2 bases from J, leaving 12 bases between. There are 15 residues in the CDR3. Germline V gives CDR1 GTSNPN, CDR2 SVGIG (reference sequence). In nucleotides, the CDR3 is TGTGCCTGGAGTGTACGAGGGGCATTCACAGATACGCAGTATTTT. It yields the protein CAWSVRGAFTDTQYF.

This rearrangement joins TRBV24-1 to TRBJ2-3, with a possible D match to TRBD2 (5 bases). This CDR3 comprises 14 residues. Germline V gene lookup returns CDR1 KGHDR and CDR2 SFDVKD. The V end was cut by 1 base, the J end by 2 bases, with 6 bases between. CDR3 sequence (DNA): TGTGCCACCAGTGATTTCGACTACACAGATACGCAGTATTTT. The encoded protein is CATSDFDYTDTQYF.

The chain is built from TRBV6-5 and TRBJ2-3, with 8 bases lining up with TRBD2. V was clipped by 1 base and J by 4 bases; unmatched bases: 7. Germline CDR1 is MNHEY and CDR2 is SVGAGI. This CDR3 spans 16 amino acids. CDR3: CASSYLAGTGADTQYF. The CDR3, as DNA: TGTGCCAGCAGTTACTTAGCGGGGACGGGTGCAGATACGCAGTATTTT.

This chain links TRBV5-1 with TRBJ1-2; D gene unclear. The V gene lost 4 bases and the J gene lost 0 bases, with 16 bases spanning the gap. The CDR3 spans 16 residues. The germline V gene has CDR1 SGHRS and CDR2 YFSETQ. The CDR3 spells CASSETPDTANYGYTF. The CDR3 bases are TGCGCCAGCAGCGAAACTCCCGATACAGCTAACTATGGCTACACCTTC. Filled out from reference TRBV5-1 and TRBJ1-2, the complete variable domain reads KAGVTQTPRYLIKTRGQQVTLSCSPISGHRSVSWYQQTPGQGLQFLFEYFSETQRNKGNFPGRFSGRQFSNSRSEMNVSTLELGDSALYLCASSETPDTANYGYTFGSGTRLTVV.

J is TRBJ2-1 and V is TRBV7-2; 11 nucleotides agree with TRBD2. Germline V gene lookup returns CDR1 SGHTA and CDR2 FQGNSA. Trimming took 5 bases from V and 7 from J; bases not matched to a gene: 10. The CDR3 is 16 amino acids. The CDR3 nucleotides are TGTGCCAGCAGCCTACGGGCTAGCGGGAGGCAAAATGAGCAGTTCTTC. Translated, it gives CASSLRASGRQNEQFF.

This chain links TRBV28 with TRBJ2-5; 10 bases map to TRBD2. Germline values: CDR1 MDHEN, CDR2 SYDVKM. The CDR3 is made up of 18 amino acids. Losses at the gene ends were 4 bases for V and 2 bases for J; bases not matched to a gene: 13. The CDR3 sequence is CASSSSTERTSGQETQYF. The CDR3 DNA reads TGTGCCAGCAGTTCATCAACCGAGAGGACTAGCGGTCAAGAGACCCAGTACTTC.

This clone was found a few times. This chain connects TRBV6-5 to TRBJ2-2, with 10 positions matching TRBD2. The V gene end was trimmed by 7 bases and the J gene end by 6 bases; junction bases not matched to a gene: 5. Germline lookup yields CDR1 MNHEY and CDR2 SVGAGI. The CDR3 length is 14 residues. CDR3 in DNA: TGTGCCAGCAAAAGCGGGGGGGCCCCCGGGGAGCTGTTTTTT. This codes for CASKSGGAPGELFF.

This clone showed up just once. The J gene is TRBJ2-1, the V gene TRBV19; 12 bases agree with TRBD2. Losses at the gene ends were 6 bases for V and 0 bases for J; bases not matched to a gene: 3. Germline assignment: CDR1 LNHDA and CDR2 SQIVND (reference sequence). The CDR3 sequence is 16 residues long. CDR3 in DNA: TGTGCCAGTAGGACTAGCGGGGGAAGCTCCTACAATGAGCAGTTCTTC. This codes for CASRTSGGSSYNEQFF.

This clone was seen only once. The chain combines TRBV9 with TRBJ2-1; D is uncertain. V was trimmed by 4 bases and J by 7 bases, leaving 12 bases between them. The CDR3 runs to 13 residues. Germline V gives CDR1 SGDLS, CDR2 YYNGEE. CDR3 sequence (DNA): TGTGCCAGCAGCTTCGATCTGTGGAATGAGCAGTTCTTC. As protein: CASSFDLWNEQFF.

This CDR3 reads CASSLPRDRRPLRDGYTF. In DNA form, the CDR3 reads TGTGCCAGCAGTCTTCCCCGGGACAGGCGTCCCCTGAGGGATGGCTACACCTTC. The chain links TRBV6-2 or TRBV6-3 to TRBJ1-2, with 8 bases identical to TRBD1. The CDR3 extends over 18 amino acids. Germline loops: CDR1 MNHEY, CDR2 SVGEGT. Trimming removed 5 bases from V and 6 bases from J; junction bases left unmatched: 20.

The genes are TRBV6-2 or TRBV6-3 and TRBJ2-7; perhaps D is TRBD1 or TRBD2 (5 bases each). This CDR3 is built from 16 residues. Between the trimmed V and J ends, which lost 5 bases and 1 base, there was a span of 18 bases. Germline CDR1 reads MNHEY; CDR2 reads SVGEGT. CDR3 in amino acids: CASSRASGTASYEQYF. CDR3 bases: TGTGCCAGCAGTCGCGCATCCGGGACCGCTTCCTACGAGCAGTACTTC.

This sequence joins TRBV10-1 and TRBJ2-7; D gene unclear. Germline loops: CDR1 WNHNN, CDR2 SYGVQD (reference sequence). This CDR3 comprises 13 residues. Deletions cut 4 bases from V and 0 bases from J, with 7 bases between. DNA for the CDR3: TGCGCCAGCAGTGCCTCTATCTCCTACGAGCAGTACTTC. It specifies CASSASISYEQYF.

This chain uses TRBV5-6 with TRBJ2-3; the D is unclear. Trimming cost V 4 bases and J 3 bases, with 15 bases left between them. From germline, CDR1 is SGHDT and CDR2 YYEEEE. The CDR3 totals 15 residues. CDR3 sequence reads: CASSPALGQTDTQYF. In nucleotides, the CDR3 is TGTGCCAGCAGCCCGGCCCTAGGTCAGACAGATACGCAGTATTTT.

This chain joins TRBV2 and TRBJ2-7; 8 bases are a match to TRBD2. CDR1 SNHLY and CDR2 FYNNEI come from the germline V gene. There are 16 residues in the CDR3. J lost 0 bases, V lost 6 bases, and 10 bases had no gene match. The CDR3 sequence is CASRGVTSGSSYEQYF. In nucleotides, the CDR3 is TGTGCCAGCAGAGGCGTCACTAGCGGAAGCTCCTACGAGCAGTACTTC.

This chain links TRBV5-6 with TRBJ1-6; no clear D. The germline gives CDR1 SGHDT, CDR2 YYEEEE. The CDR3 consists of 16 residues. Trimming shortened V by 3 bases and J by 0 bases, and 10 bases separated the two germline ends. The DNA of the CDR3 is TGTGCCAGCAGCTCGGTGACGAGCTCCTATAATTCACCCCTCCACTTT. Translated: CASSSVTSSYNSPLHF. The full variable domain, completed using reference TRBV5-6 and TRBJ1-6, is DAGVTQSPTHLIKTRGQQVTLRCSPKSGHDTVSWYQQALGQGPQFIFQYYEEEERQRGNFPDRFSGHQFPNYSSELNVNALLLGDSALYLCASSSVTSSYNSPLHFGNGTRLTVT.

This chain connects TRBV7-8 to TRBJ2-1, with 8 nucleotides matching TRBD1. Germline CDR1 SGHVS, CDR2 FQNEAQ. The CDR3 has 16 amino acids. J gave up 4 bases and V 0 bases, and 5 bases lay outside the gene matches. The chain's CDR3 is CASSLAGQVGYNEQFF. CDR3 nucleotides: TGTGCCAGCAGCTTAGCGGGACAGGTGGGATACAATGAGCAGTTCTTC.

The V gene is TRBV7-2, the J gene TRBJ1-4; D gene uncertain. V lost 2 bases, J lost 8 bases, and 15 bases lay in between. The CDR3 sequence is 15 residues long. Germline assignment: CDR1 SGHTA and CDR2 FQGNSA. CDR3 coding DNA: TGTGCCAGCAGCTTATTGGTCGATATGGGCGAAAAACTGTTTTTT. Translated, it gives CASSLLVDMGEKLFF.

The chain joins TRBV7-9 to TRBJ1-1; possible D gene TRBD1, 6 bases. The germline V gene encodes CDR1 SEHNR and CDR2 FQNEAQ (reference sequence). This CDR3 contains 12 residues. Trimming removed 4 bases at V and 5 bases at J, with 8 bases between. CDR3 sequence: CASSSRGTEAFF. The CDR3 nucleotides read TGTGCCAGCAGCTCCAGGGGAACTGAAGCTTTCTTT. Drawing the rest from reference TRBV7-9 and TRBJ1-1, the complete variable domain is DTGVSQNPRHKITKRGQNVTFRCDPISEHNRLYWYRQTLGQGPEFLTYFQNEAQLEKSRLLSDRFSAERPKGSFSTLEIQRTEQGDSAMYLCASSSRGTEAFFGQGTRLTVV.

The chain has TRBV6-2 or TRBV6-3 and TRBJ2-2, with 9 bases that match TRBD1. J was trimmed by 0 bases and V by 6 bases; bases with no gene match: 8. The V gene's germline CDR1 is MNHEY and CDR2 SVGEGT. The CDR3 is 17 residues long. CDR3 bases: TGTGCCAGCAGCCGTTATCGACAGGGGGCGAACACCGGGGAGCTGTTTTTT. This sequence encodes CASSRYRQGANTGELFF.

The J gene is TRBJ1-6, the V gene TRBV7-6, with a weak D call TRBD1 (6 bases). V gave up 8 bases and J gave up 6 bases, with 11 bases separating them. This CDR3 region has 13 residues. Germline-derived CDR1 and CDR2 are SGHVS and FNYEAQ. The CDR3 nucleotides are TGTGCCAGCGGTGACAGGCCTAATTCACCCCTCCACTTT. Protein sequence: CASGDRPNSPLHF.

Only a few counts were recorded for this clone. The CDR3 DNA follows: TGTGCCAGTAGATGGGGTAAGTCCTCCGTCAATGAGCAGTTCTTC. Its translation: CASRWGKSSVNEQFF. The chain couples TRBV19 to TRBJ2-1; no clear D gene. This CDR3 is 15 amino acids long. With 6 bases removed from V and 6 bases from J, the gap between germline ends came to 18 bases. The V gene's germline CDR1 is LNHDA and CDR2 SQIVND (reference sequence).

The chain recombines TRBV7-9 with TRBJ1-1; 7 bases map to TRBD1. The CDR3 covers 13 residues. Germline loops: CDR1 SEHNR, CDR2 FQNEAQ (reference sequence). J lost 6 bases, V lost 4 bases, and 5 bases had no gene match. CDR3 in DNA: TGTGCCAGCAGCTCCACAGGGGAGGCTGAAGCTTTCTTT. Its translation is CASSSTGEAEAFF.

V is TRBV6-2 or TRBV6-3 and J is TRBJ1-1, with D tentatively TRBD1 (6 bases). Per germline, CDR1 MNHEY and CDR2 SVGEGT. The length of the CDR3 is 12 residues. Between the trimmed V and J ends, which lost 1 base and 8 bases, there was a span of 8 bases. CDR3 nucleotides: TGTGCCAGCAGTTACTTCGACAGGGAAGCTTTCTTT. This translates into CASSYFDREAFF.